This entry lists 16 T cell receptor beta chains sequenced from one sample in a study of blood T cell repertoires in COVID-19. The repertoire was sequenced with immunoSEQ multiplex PCR; TCRdb's copy has only in-frame clones and lacks some. The sample yields hundreds of thousands of clones, approximately 87% seen once. The specimen was PBMCs or T cells enriched from blood (not recorded which). These receptors all stem from a woman in her forties or fifties in a cohort exposed to, infected with or recovered from COVID-19 (not recorded which).

V and J are TRBV29-1 and TRBJ1-1, with D hard to call. The V end was cut by 7 bases, the J end by 6 bases, with 24 bases between. Germline V gene lookup returns CDR1 SQVTM and CDR2 ANQGSEA. The CDR3 sequence is 15 residues long. The CDR3 is CSAGRRRLKDPEAFF. The CDR3 DNA sequence: TGCAGCGCTGGTAGGAGACGCCTGAAGGATCCTGAAGCTTTCTTT.

This clone has just one count. The chain has TRBV29-1 and TRBJ2-3, with TRBD2 matching 15 bases. The CDR3 is made up of 15 amino acids. Germline V gives CDR1 SQVTM, CDR2 ANQGSEA. The V and J ends lost 7 bases and 7 bases, in that order; junction bases with no gene match: 9. Written as DNA, the CDR3 is TGCAGCGGTGCCCGAGGACTAGCGGGGGGGTATACGCAGTATTTT. Translated, it gives CSGARGLAGGYTQYF.

This chain links TRBV28 with TRBJ1-2; TRBD1 matches at 8 bases. J lost 4 bases, V lost 2 bases, and 6 bases had no gene match. This CDR3 is 15 amino acids long. CDR1 and CDR2 from the germline V gene are MDHEN and SYDVKM. The CDR3 DNA sequence: TGTGCCAGCAGTTTAGTAGGGCAGGGGGCCTATGGCTACACCTTC. This gives the protein CASSLVGQGAYGYTF.

The CDR3 loop is CASSSGQNYGYTF. The CDR3 nucleotides are TGTGCCAGCAGCTCGGGACAGAACTATGGCTACACCTTC. This sequence joins TRBV3-1 (or the pseudogene TRBV3-2) and TRBJ1-2; the match to TRBD1 covers 7 bases. V shed 5 bases and J 2 bases; nucleotides not matched to a gene: 2. Germline V lookup: CDR1 LGHDT, CDR2 YNNKEL (reference sequence). The CDR3 runs to 13 residues.

CDR3 in amino acids: CASSEYRVNYGYTF. CDR3 DNA sequence: TGTGCCAGCAGCGAATACAGGGTTAACTATGGCTACACCTTC. The rearrangement joins TRBV7-2 to TRBJ1-2, with a tentative D call TRBD1 (6 bases). This CDR3 comprises 14 residues. The V and J ends lost 5 bases and 1 base respectively, with 11 bases between them. The germline V gene has CDR1 SGHTA and CDR2 FQGNSA.

The chain links TRBV25-1 to TRBJ2-1; 7 bases align to TRBD1. CDR3 length equals 16 residues. Germline CDR1 reads MGHDK; CDR2 reads SYGVNS. V was pared by 5 bases and J by 0 bases, with 7 bases of the junction left unmatched. The CDR3 spells CASSQTAGGSYNEQFF. CDR3 coding DNA: TGTGCCAGCAGTCAGACCGCAGGGGGCTCCTACAATGAGCAGTTCTTC.

The CDR3 region has the DNA TGTGCCAGACAGGGGGCATGGGACACCGGGGAGCTGTTTTTT. This encodes CARQGAWDTGELFF. The rearrangement links TRBV2 to TRBJ2-2, with 9 bases matching TRBD1. The CDR3 is 14 amino acids. Trimming at V came to 9 bases and at J to 3 bases, leaving 5 bases not matched to a gene. Germline loops: CDR1 SNHLY, CDR2 FYNNEI.

This chain links TRBV5-1 with TRBJ1-3; D possibly corresponds to TRBD1 (6 bases). CDR3 length equals 16 residues. Germline-derived CDR1 and CDR2 are SGHRS and YFSETQ. The V and J ends lost 4 bases and 1 base respectively, with 15 bases between them. CDR3 amino acids: CASSPDSSPSGNTIYF. The CDR3 bases are TGCGCCAGCAGCCCGGACAGCTCCCCGTCTGGAAACACCATATATTTT.

This chain connects TRBV28 to TRBJ1-1, with D unclear. This CDR3 contains 12 residues. Germline CDR1 MDHEN, CDR2 SYDVKM. V gave up 3 bases and J gave up 4 bases, with 6 bases separating them. CDR3 region: CASSFWATEAFF. For the CDR3, the DNA is TGTGCCAGCAGTTTTTGGGCCACTGAAGCTTTCTTT. Supplemented by reference TRBV28 and TRBJ1-1, the full variable domain reads DVKVTQSSRYLVKRTGEKVFLECVQDMDHENMFWYRQDPGLGLRLIYFSYDVKMKEKGDIPEGYSVSREKKERFSLILESASTNQTSMYLCASSFWATEAFFGQGTRLTVV.

The chain combines TRBV7-2 with TRBJ2-5; 12 bases line up with TRBD2. Germline V gives CDR1 SGHTA, CDR2 FQGNSA. The CDR3 consists of 18 residues. With V trimmed by 4 bases and J by 5 bases, 14 bases remained unmatched. CDR3 residues: CASSSLAGGPVGRETQYF. The CDR3 DNA follows: TGTGCCAGCAGCTCCCTAGCGGGGGGGCCGGTGGGTAGGGAGACCCAGTACTTC. Using reference TRBV7-2 and TRBJ2-5 for the parts outside the CDR3, the full variable domain is GAGVSQSPSNKVTEKGKDVELRCDPISGHTALYWYRQSLGQGLEFLIYFQGNSAPDKSGLPSDRFSAERTGGSVSTLTIQRTQQEDSAVYLCASSSLAGGPVGRETQYFGPGTRLLVL.

This clone was seen a single time. The chain couples TRBV4-3 to TRBJ2-7; TRBD1 agrees at 9 bases. V shed 3 bases and J 4 bases; nucleotides not matched to a gene: 13. The germline V gene encodes CDR1 LGHNA and CDR2 YSLEER. The CDR3 extends over 17 amino acids. In nucleotides, the CDR3 is TGCGCCAGCAGCCAGTCGCACCCCGGGACAGGGTCTTACGAGCAGTACTTC. Protein sequence: CASSQSHPGTGSYEQYF.

A word on this clone: Sequence at one end of the junction differs from germline and may be a read error. This chain's CDR3 is CASSQEQGLPYIF. The CDR3 nucleotides are TGCGCCAGCAGCCAAGAACAGGGCCTCCCTTACATTTTT. The chain recombines TRBV4-1 with TRBJ1-6; maybe TRBD1 (6 bases). This CDR3 is 13 amino acids long. The germline gives CDR1 MGHRA, CDR2 YSYEKL.

The chain joins TRBV7-6 to TRBJ1-1; 7 nucleotides match TRBD1. The CDR3 has 14 residues. Looked up from germline, CDR1 is SGHVS and CDR2 is FNYEAQ. The CDR3 spells CGGSFGTENTEAFF. CDR3 DNA: TGTGGGGGCAGCTTCGGGACAGAGAACACTGAAGCTTTCTTT. Full variable domain (rest looked up from reference TRBV7-6 and TRBJ1-1): GAGVSQSPRYKVTKRGQDVALRCDPISGHVSLYWYRQALGQGPEFLTYFNYEAQQDKSGLPNDRFSAERPEGSISTLTIQRTEQRDSAMYRCGGSFGTENTEAFFGQGTRLTVV.

The chain carries TRBV6-6 and TRBJ2-5, with D perhaps TRBD2 (7 bases). Germline V gives CDR1 MNHNY, CDR2 SVGAGI (reference sequence). V lost 0 bases and J 4 bases, leaving 9 bases between the germline ends. The CDR3 is made up of 14 amino acids. CDR3 sequence reads: CASSYSGGAETQYF. The CDR3 bases are TGTGCCAGCAGTTACTCTGGGGGGGCAGAGACCCAGTACTTC.

This chain connects TRBV4-2 to TRBJ2-7; no definite D call. Trimming took off 1 base at V and 2 bases at J, with 9 bases between the two ends. There are 14 residues in the CDR3. Germline V CDR1 and CDR2: LGHNA, YNFKEQ. For the CDR3, the DNA is TGTGCCAGCAGCCAAGGTTTCAGCGCCTACGAGCAGTACTTC. It yields the protein CASSQGFSAYEQYF.

The chain links TRBV6-5 to TRBJ1-3; 7 bases line up with TRBD1. The CDR3 spans 16 residues. CDR1 and CDR2 from the germline V gene are MNHEY and SVGAGI. V trimming: 2 bases; J trimming: 1 base; junction bases outside the gene matches: 5. CDR3 nucleotide sequence: TGTGCCAGCAGTTACACACCGACAGGGTCTGGAAACACCATATATTTT. This gives the protein CASSYTPTGSGNTIYF.